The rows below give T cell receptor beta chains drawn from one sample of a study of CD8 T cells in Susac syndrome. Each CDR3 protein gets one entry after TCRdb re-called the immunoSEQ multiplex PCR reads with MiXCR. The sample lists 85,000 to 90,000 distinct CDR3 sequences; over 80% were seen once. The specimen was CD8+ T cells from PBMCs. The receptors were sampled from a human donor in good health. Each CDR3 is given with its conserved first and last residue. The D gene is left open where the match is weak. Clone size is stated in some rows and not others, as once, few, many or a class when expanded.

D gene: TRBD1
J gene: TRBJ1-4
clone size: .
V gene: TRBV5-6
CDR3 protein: CASSFPVQGAPDSEKLFF
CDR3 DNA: TGTGCCAGCAGCTTCCCCGTCCAGGGGGCCCCGGACAGTGAAAAACTGTTTTTT

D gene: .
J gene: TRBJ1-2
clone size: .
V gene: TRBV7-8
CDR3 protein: CASSLAGGTFDGYTF
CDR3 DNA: TGTGCCAGCAGCTTAGCGGGGGGGACATTTGATGGCTACACCTTC

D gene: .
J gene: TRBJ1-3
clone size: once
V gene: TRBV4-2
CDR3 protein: CASSQYGGAEGNTIYF
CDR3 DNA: TGTGCCAGCAGCCAGTATGGGGGCGCGGAGGGAAACACCATATATTTT

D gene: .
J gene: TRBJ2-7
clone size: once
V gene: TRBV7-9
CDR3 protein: CASSPWDGGPLEQYF
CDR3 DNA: TGTGCCAGCAGCCCGTGGGACGGAGGACCCCTCGAGCAGTACTTC

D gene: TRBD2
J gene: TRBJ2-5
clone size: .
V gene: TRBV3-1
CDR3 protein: CASSQDRTSGGGLSQYF
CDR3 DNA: TGTGCCAGCAGCCAAGATAGGACTAGCGGGGGGGGACTGTCCCAGTACTTC

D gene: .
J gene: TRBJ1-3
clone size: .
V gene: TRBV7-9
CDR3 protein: CASSRALDTIYF
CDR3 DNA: TGTGCCAGCAGCCGAGCGCTAGACACCATATATTTT

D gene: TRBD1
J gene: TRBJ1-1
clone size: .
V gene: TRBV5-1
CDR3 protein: CASSSTGVGTEAFF
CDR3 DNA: TGCGCCAGCAGCTCTACAGGGGTTGGCACTGAAGCTTTCTTT

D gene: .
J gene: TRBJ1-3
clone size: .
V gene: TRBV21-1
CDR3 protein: CASSKKKWGGAHSGNTIYF
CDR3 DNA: TGTGCCAGCAGCAAAAAAAAGTGGGGGGGGGCACACTCTGGAAACACCATATATTTT

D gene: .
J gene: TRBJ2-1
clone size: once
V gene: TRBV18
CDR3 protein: CASSYPRDNNGQFF
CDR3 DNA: TGTGCCAGCTCGTACCCCCGGGACAACAATGGGCAGTTCTTC

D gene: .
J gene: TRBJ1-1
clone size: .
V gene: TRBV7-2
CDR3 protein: CASSPIGGTTEAFF
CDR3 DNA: TGTGCCAGCAGCCCCATCGGGGGTACCACTGAAGCTTTCTTT

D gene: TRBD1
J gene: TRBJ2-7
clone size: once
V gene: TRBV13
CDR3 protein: CASSTGTGGVEQYF
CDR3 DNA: TGTGCCAGCAGCACCGGGACAGGGGGCGTAGAGCAGTACTTC

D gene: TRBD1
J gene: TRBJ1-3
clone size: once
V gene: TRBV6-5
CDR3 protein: CASSRTGAAGNTIYF
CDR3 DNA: TGTGCCAGCAGTCGGACAGGCGCAGCTGGAAACACCATATATTTT

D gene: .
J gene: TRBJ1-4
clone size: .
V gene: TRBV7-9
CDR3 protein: CASSSYRQATTEKLFF
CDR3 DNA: TGTGCCAGCAGCTCCTACCGACAGGCAACTACTGAAAAACTGTTTTTT

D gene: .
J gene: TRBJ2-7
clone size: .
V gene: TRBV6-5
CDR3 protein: CASSPTGSTYEQYF
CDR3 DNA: TGTGCCAGCAGTCCGACAGGTTCTACCTACGAGCAGTACTTC

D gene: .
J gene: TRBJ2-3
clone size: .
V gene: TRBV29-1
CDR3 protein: CSVEDTERVADTQYF
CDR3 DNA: TGCAGCGTAGAAGACACAGAAAGGGTGGCAGATACGCAGTATTTT

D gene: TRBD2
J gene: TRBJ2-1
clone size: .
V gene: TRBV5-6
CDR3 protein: CASSFGGGAGREQFF
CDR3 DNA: TGTGCCAGCAGCTTCGGCGGGGGGGCCGGTAGAGAGCAGTTCTTC

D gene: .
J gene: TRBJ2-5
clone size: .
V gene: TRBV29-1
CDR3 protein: CSVDPPDGETQYF
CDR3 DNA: TGCAGCGTTGATCCGCCAGACGGAGAGACCCAGTACTTC